The present TCR beta chain was sequenced within a study of cytomegalovirus exposure and HLA in healthy donors. PCR used 60 Vbeta primers and 13 Jbeta primers. Data came from immunoSEQ multiplex PCR; TCRdb stores just in-frame clones and leaves some out. There are some 200,000 clones in the sample; approximately 80% occur only once, and 1.1% to 1.5% lies in the top ten. This clone was picked up a small number of times. Its target is unknown. Trimming took 1 base from V and 2 from J, leaving 6 bases between them. Germline CDR1 SGHTS, CDR2 YDEGEE. CDR3 length: 13 residues. Findings and limits, study-wide: Researchers reported in a later analysis that a missense DCLRE1C variant was tied to TCR beta V- and J-gene trimming. Previously analyzed data showed that most TCR beta V segments were productive at a frequency of about 87% or about 30%. Whilst most TCR sequences proved rare, a subset of public TCRs occurred across many donors. As a later analysis showed, several of the most significant clusters appeared to be linked to common viral pathogens.

The clonotype originates from a girl between 10 and 17 years old in good health and CMV-seronegative. The chain couples TRBV5-8 to TRBJ1-1; no reliable D call. Source material: PBMCs. This chain's CDR3 is CASSLKRNTEAFF. For the CDR3, the DNA is TGTGCCAGCAGCTTGAAGAGAAACACTGAAGCTTTCTTT.